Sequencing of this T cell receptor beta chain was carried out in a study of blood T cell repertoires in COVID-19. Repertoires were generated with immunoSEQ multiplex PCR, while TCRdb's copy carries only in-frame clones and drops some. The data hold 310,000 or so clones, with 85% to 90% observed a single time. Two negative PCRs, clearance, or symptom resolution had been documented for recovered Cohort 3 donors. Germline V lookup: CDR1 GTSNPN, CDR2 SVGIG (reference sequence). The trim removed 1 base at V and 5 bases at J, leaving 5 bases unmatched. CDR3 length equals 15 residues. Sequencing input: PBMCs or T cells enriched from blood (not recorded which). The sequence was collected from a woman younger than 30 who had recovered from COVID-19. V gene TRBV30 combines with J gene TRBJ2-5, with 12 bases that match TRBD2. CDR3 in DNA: TGTGCCTGGAGTGGACTAGCGGGGGCAGGCGAGACCCAGTACTTC. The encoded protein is CAWSGLAGAGETQYF.